The 14 T cell receptor beta chains given below trace back to one sample, sequenced in a study of blood T cell repertoires in COVID-19. Assay used: immunoSEQ multiplex PCR; TCRdb lists only in-frame clones, some missing. The sample lists 65,000 or so clones, roughly 87% seen once, with 9.5% to 13% in the top ten. The sample taken for sequencing was peripheral blood. These receptors were collected from a human donor with acute or convalescent COVID-19. The donor label of this sample is uncertain.

Only one count was recorded for this clone. The chain recombines TRBV21-1 with TRBJ2-7; the tabulated D call, TRBD2, remains unverified against the DNA. TRBV21-1 constitutes a pseudogene. The CDR3 length is 13 residues. CDR3 amino acids: CASTPGGPREQYF. CDR3 coding DNA: TGTGCCAGCACCCCCGGGGGTCCGAGAGAGCAGTACTTC.

J is TRBJ2-1 and V is TRBV11-3; 7 nucleotides match TRBD2. Germline V gives CDR1 SGHNT, CDR2 YENEEA. Trimming removed 5 bases from V and 9 bases from J; junction bases left unmatched: 4. The CDR3 has 12 amino acids. The CDR3 reads CASSITGGEQFF. The CDR3 DNA reads TGTGCCAGCAGCATTACGGGAGGTGAGCAGTTCTTC.

The CDR3 sequence: CASSQDRGSGGYTF. In DNA, the CDR3 is TGTGCCAGCAGCCAAGACAGGGGGAGCGGTGGCTACACCTTC. This sequence joins TRBV3-1 (or the pseudogene TRBV3-2) and TRBJ1-2; TRBD1 matches 7 bases. With 0 bases clipped from V and 7 bases from J, the junction kept 5 bases outside the gene matches. The germline V gene encodes CDR1 LGHDT and CDR2 YNNKEL (reference sequence). The CDR3 spans 14 residues.

The V and J genes are TRBV5-1 and TRBJ2-5; 12 bases are shared with TRBD2. Germline-derived CDR1 and CDR2 are SGHRS and YFSETQ. V gave up 4 bases and J gave up 5 bases; unmatched junction bases: 9. CDR3 size: 16 residues. This CDR3 is CASSTGTSGSRETQYF. The CDR3 DNA follows: TGCGCCAGCAGCACGGGGACTAGCGGGTCCCGGGAGACCCAGTACTTC.

This clone was picked up one time. The chain couples TRBV3-1 (or the pseudogene TRBV3-2) to TRBJ2-3, with TRBD2 identical over 14 bases. Germline values: CDR1 LGHDT, CDR2 YNNKEL (reference sequence). The CDR3 consists of 18 residues. V shed 0 bases, J shed 5 bases, and the junction held 7 bases outside the gene matches. This chain's CDR3 is CASSQEGLAGVSRDTQYF. In DNA, the CDR3 is TGTGCCAGCAGCCAAGAGGGACTAGCGGGGGTTTCAAGAGATACGCAGTATTTT.

The J gene is TRBJ2-5, the V gene TRBV9; TRBD2 is a possible D gene (6 bases). This CDR3 has 13 residues. The V end lost 1 base, the J end lost 5 bases, and 9 bases lay between the germline ends. The germline V gene encodes CDR1 SGDLS and CDR2 YYNGEE. CDR3 amino acids: CASSVTGVETQYF. The DNA for the CDR3 is TGTGCCAGCAGCGTAACGGGGGTGGAGACCCAGTACTTC. The full variable domain, its missing parts supplied by reference TRBV9 and TRBJ2-5, is DSGVTQTPKHLITATGQRVTLRCSPRSGDLSVYWYQQSLDQGLQFLIQYYNGEERAKGNILERFSAQQFPDLHSELNLSSLELGDSALYFCASSVTGVETQYFGPGTRLLVL.

The chain links TRBV15 to TRBJ1-5; TRBD1 is a possible D gene (6 bases). Trimming removed 2 bases from V and 5 bases from J, with 10 bases in between. CDR3 length equals 14 residues. From germline, CDR1 is LNHNV and CDR2 YYDKDF (reference sequence). This chain's CDR3 is CATSRRDTDQPQHF. DNA for the CDR3: TGTGCCACCAGCAGAAGGGACACCGATCAGCCCCAGCATTTT.

The V and J genes are TRBV21-1 and TRBJ2-7; the table's D gene call, TRBD2, was not cross checked with the DNA. TRBV21-1 represents a pseudogene. The CDR3 totals 13 residues. The CDR3 DNA sequence: TGTGCCAGCAGCAAAGCGCGGGGGTACGAGCAGTACGTC. Its protein is CASSKARGYEQYV.

This clone was picked up one time. The V and J genes are TRBV7-8 and TRBJ2-5, with unresolved D. CDR1 and CDR2 (germline): SGHVS, FQNEAQ. Trimming took off 5 bases at V and 2 bases at J, with 15 bases between the two ends. This CDR3 comprises 15 residues. CDR3 protein: CASSRASSWQETQYF. Written as DNA, the CDR3 is TGTGCCAGCAGCCGAGCAAGTAGTTGGCAAGAGACCCAGTACTTC.

The V call is TRBV5-1, the J call TRBJ2-3; the D gene is possibly TRBD1 (5 bases). Trimming took 0 bases from V and 0 from J, leaving 11 bases between them. The germline V gene has CDR1 SGHRS and CDR2 YFSETQ. This CDR3 spans 16 amino acids. CDR3 bases: TGCGCCAGCAGCTTGGTCAGGGAAGAGAGCACAGATACGCAGTATTTT. The encoded protein is CASSLVREESTDTQYF.

The chain joins TRBV10-3 to TRBJ2-3; 11 nucleotides line up with TRBD2. CDR1 ENHRY and CDR2 SYGVKD come from the germline V gene. CDR3 size: 16 residues. The V segment lost 6 bases and the J segment 3 bases; nucleotides outside the gene matches: 8. The CDR3 sequence: CAISLLAGAGTDTQYF. CDR3 sequence (DNA): TGTGCCATCAGCCTACTAGCGGGAGCCGGAACAGATACGCAGTATTTT.

V and J are TRBV5-1 and TRBJ1-2, with D possibly being TRBD1 (5 bases). This CDR3 is 13 amino acids long. The ends were cut back, 4 bases at V and 2 bases at J, with 9 bases in the middle. Germline assignment: CDR1 SGHRS and CDR2 YFSETQ. CDR3 in amino acids: CASSTAGNYGYTF. CDR3 DNA sequence: TGCGCCAGCAGCACGGCAGGGAACTATGGCTACACCTTC.

The table lists this clone with a few counts. The chain uses TRBV19 and TRBJ2-3, with 9 positions matching TRBD1. J gave up 4 bases and V 4 bases, and 3 bases lay outside the gene matches. The germline gives CDR1 LNHDA, CDR2 SQIVND (reference sequence). CDR3 length: 14 amino acids. The CDR3 DNA sequence: TGTGCCAGTAGTAGTGACAGGGGGGCAGATACGCAGTATTTT. This encodes CASSSDRGADTQYF.

The chain employs TRBV6-6 and TRBJ2-1; TRBD1 matches at 8 bases. CDR3 length: 14 residues. V trimming: 10 bases; J trimming: 7 bases; junction bases outside the gene matches: 12. Germline CDR1 is MNHNY and CDR2 is SVGAGI (reference sequence). CDR3 protein: CATRGQGAMNEQFF. CDR3 DNA sequence: TGTGCCACCAGGGGGCAGGGGGCTATGAATGAGCAGTTCTTC.